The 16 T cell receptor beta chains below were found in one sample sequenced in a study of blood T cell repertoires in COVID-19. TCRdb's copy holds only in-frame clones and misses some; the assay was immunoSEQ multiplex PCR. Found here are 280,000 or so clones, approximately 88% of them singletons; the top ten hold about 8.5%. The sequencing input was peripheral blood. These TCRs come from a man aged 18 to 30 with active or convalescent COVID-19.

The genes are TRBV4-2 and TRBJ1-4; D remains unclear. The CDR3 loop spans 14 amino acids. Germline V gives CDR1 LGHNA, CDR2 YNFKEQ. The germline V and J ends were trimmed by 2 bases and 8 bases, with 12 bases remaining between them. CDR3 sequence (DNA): TGTGCCAGCAGCCAAAGCGGGGTTGGGGAAAAACTGTTTTTT. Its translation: CASSQSGVGEKLFF.

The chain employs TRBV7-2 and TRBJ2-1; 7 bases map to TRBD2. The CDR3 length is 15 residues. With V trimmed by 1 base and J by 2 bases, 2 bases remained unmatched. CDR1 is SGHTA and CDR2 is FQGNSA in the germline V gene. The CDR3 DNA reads TGTGCCAGCAGCTTAGTGGCGGGGGCCTACAATGAGCAGTTCTTC. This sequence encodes CASSLVAGAYNEQFF.

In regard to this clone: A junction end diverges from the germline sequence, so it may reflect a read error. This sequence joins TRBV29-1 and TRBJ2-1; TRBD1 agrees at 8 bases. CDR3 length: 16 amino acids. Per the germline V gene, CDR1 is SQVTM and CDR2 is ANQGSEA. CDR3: CSVEGSRDRYYNEQFF. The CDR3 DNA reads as TGCAGCGTCGAAGGCTCCCGGGACAGGTACTACAATGAGCAGTTCTTC.

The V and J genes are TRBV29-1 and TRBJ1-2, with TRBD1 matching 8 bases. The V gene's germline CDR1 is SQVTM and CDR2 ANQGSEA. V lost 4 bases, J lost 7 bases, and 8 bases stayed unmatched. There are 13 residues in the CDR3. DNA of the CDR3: TGCAGCGTTGCCGGACAGGGAGCCGGTGGCTACACCTTC. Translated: CSVAGQGAGGYTF.

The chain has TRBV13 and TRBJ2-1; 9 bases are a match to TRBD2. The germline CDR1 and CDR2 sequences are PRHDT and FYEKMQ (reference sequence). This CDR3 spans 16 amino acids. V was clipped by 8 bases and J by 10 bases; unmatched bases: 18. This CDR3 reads CASRTLRRGGRKEQFF. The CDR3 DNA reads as TGTGCCAGCCGAACCCTAAGGCGGGGGGGCCGGAAAGAGCAGTTCTTC.

DNA of the CDR3: TGTGCCATCAGCCCGGGACTAGGGCCCCACGAGCAGTACTTC. Translating gives CAISPGLGPHEQYF. The J gene is TRBJ2-7, the V gene TRBV10-3; 8 nucleotides agree with TRBD2. V trimming: 6 bases; J trimming: 5 bases; junction bases outside the gene matches: 9. Germline CDR1 is ENHRY and CDR2 is SYGVKD. There are 14 residues in the CDR3.

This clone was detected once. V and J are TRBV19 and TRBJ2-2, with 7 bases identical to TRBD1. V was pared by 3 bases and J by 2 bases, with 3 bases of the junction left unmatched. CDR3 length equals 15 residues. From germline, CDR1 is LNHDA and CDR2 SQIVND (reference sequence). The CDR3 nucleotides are TGTGCCAGTAGTATTAGGGGGCTCAACACCGGGGAGCTGTTTTTT. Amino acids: CASSIRGLNTGELFF. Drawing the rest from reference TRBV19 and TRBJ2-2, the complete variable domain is DGGITQSPKYLFRKEGQNVTLSCEQNLNHDAMYWYRQDPGQGLRLIYYSQIVNDFQKGDIAEGYSVSREKKESFPLTVTSAQKNPTAFYLCASSIRGLNTGELFFGEGSRLTVL.

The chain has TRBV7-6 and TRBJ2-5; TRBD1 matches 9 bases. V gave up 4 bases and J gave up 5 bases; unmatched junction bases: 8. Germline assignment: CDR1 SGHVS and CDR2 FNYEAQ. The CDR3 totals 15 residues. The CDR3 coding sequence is TGTGCCAGCAGCTGGGGGACAGGGAGGTTGGAGACCCAGTACTTC. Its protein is CASSWGTGRLETQYF.

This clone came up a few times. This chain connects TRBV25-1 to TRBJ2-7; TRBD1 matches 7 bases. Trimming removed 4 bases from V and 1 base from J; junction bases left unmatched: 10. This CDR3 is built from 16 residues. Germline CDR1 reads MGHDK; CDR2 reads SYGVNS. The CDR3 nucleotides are TGTGCCAGCAGTGCGCAGGGACAGCTTTATTCCTACGAGCAGTACTTC. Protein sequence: CASSAQGQLYSYEQYF.

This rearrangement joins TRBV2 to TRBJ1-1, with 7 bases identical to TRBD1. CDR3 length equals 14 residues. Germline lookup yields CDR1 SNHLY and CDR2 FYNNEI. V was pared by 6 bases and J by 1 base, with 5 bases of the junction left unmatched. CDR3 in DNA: TGTGCCAGCAGATACAGGGGACAGAACACTGAAGCTTTCTTT. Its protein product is CASRYRGQNTEAFF.

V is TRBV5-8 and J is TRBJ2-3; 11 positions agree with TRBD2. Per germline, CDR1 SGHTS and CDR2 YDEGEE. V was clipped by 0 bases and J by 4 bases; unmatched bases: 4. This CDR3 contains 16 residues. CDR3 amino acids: CASSLGSGGAADTQYF. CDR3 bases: TGTGCCAGCAGCTTGGGTAGCGGGGGGGCGGCAGATACGCAGTATTTT.

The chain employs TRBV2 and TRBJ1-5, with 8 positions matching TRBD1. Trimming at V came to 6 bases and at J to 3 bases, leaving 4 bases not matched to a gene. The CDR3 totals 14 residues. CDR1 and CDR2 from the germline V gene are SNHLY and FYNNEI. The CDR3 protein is CASRAQGDNQPQHF. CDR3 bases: TGTGCCAGCAGGGCACAGGGGGACAATCAGCCCCAGCATTTT.

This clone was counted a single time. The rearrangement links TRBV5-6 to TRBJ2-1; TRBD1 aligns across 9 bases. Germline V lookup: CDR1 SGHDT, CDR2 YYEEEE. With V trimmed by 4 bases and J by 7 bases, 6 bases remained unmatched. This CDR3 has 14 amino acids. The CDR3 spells CASSRTGVGNEQFF. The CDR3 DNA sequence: TGTGCCAGCAGCCGGACAGGGGTGGGGAATGAGCAGTTCTTC.

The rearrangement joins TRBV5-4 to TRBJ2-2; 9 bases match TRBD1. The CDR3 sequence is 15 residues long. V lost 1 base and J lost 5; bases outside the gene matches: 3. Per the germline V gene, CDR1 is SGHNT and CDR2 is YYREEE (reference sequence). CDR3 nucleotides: TGTGCCAGCAGCTTGAGACAGGGGGGGACCGGGGAGCTGTTTTTT. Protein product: CASSLRQGGTGELFF.

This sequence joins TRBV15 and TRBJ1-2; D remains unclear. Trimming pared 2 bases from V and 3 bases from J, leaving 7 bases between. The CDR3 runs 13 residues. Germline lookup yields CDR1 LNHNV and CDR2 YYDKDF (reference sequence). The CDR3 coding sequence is TGTGCCACCAGCAGAAGAACAGACTATGGCTACACCTTC. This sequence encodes CATSRRTDYGYTF. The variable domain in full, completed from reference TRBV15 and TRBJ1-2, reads DAMVIQNPRYQVTQFGKPVTLSCSQTLNHNVMYWYQQKSSQAPKLLFHYYDKDFNNEADTPDNFQSRRPNTSFCFLDIRSPGLGDTAMYLCATSRRTDYGYTFGSGTRLTVV.

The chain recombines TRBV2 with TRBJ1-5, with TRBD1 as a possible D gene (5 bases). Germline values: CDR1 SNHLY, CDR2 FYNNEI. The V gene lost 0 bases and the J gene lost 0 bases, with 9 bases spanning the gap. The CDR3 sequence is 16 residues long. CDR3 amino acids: CASSEAWGSSNQPQHF. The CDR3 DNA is TGTGCCAGCAGTGAAGCCTGGGGCAGTAGCAATCAGCCCCAGCATTTT.